The entry below gives a single TCR beta chain sequence along with its context. Its antigen is undetermined. 60 Vbeta and 13 Jbeta primers were used in PCR. As handled by the study authors: The authors later counted roughly 87 million unique TCR beta chains, some 11 million of them shared. TCRdb keeps only in-frame clones here, not all; method: immunoSEQ multiplex PCR. The V and J calls and clone size are taken from that table; D and trimming were inferred from the DNA. The table lists about 200,000 clones, 82% of them singletons, with 0.098% in the top ten. This entry is derived from a study of cytomegalovirus exposure and HLA in healthy donors. The overall study: The Caucasian-associated ancestry cluster contained approximately 81% of the approximately 400 genotyped donors.

Points from the study as a whole: A later analysis linked a missense DCLRE1C variant to TCR beta V- and J-gene trimming.

Each donor's status was that of a healthy bone marrow donor. With V trimmed by 5 bases and J by 0 bases, 4 bases remained unmatched. This CDR3 is 17 amino acids long. Germline V gene lookup returns CDR1 MNHEY and CDR2 SMNVEV (reference sequence). The sequence was obtained from a boy younger than 10 in good health and CMV-seronegative. Specimen: PBMCs. The J gene is TRBJ2-1, the V gene TRBV27; 13 bases line up with TRBD2. The CDR3 region has the DNA TGTGCCAGCAGTAGACTAGCGGGGGGCAGCTCCTACAATGAGCAGTTCTTC. Translated: CASSRLAGGSSYNEQFF.